The clone carrying this T cell receptor beta chain was counted ten times or more. Its antigen remains unknown. Stability of Graves' hyperthyroidism was defined as absent ophthalmopathy progression within 18 months. Patients were excluded because of uncontrolled infection, other autoimmune disease, pregnancy or lactation. Thyroid ultrasound and orbital computed tomography, with clinical symptoms and serum thyroxine and TRAb, informed diagnoses. The CDR3 spans 13 residues. Between the trimmed V and J ends, which lost 3 bases and 7 bases, there was a span of 15 bases. CDR1 DFQATT and CDR2 SNEGSKA come from the germline V gene (reference sequence). This sample stems from a study of T cells in Graves' hyperthyroidism and ophthalmopathy. RNA transcripts served as the template for amplifying TCR beta CDR3 regions. The HTBI primer set was used in a first-round RT-PCR of the TCR CDR3. Each CDR3 protein is one row after TCRdb ran MiXCR on the multiplex PCR reads. The sample holds approximately 510,000 distinct CDR3 sequences, around 20% seen once.

The study, taken as a whole, reports: Ophthalmopathy was predicted by the model a median of roughly 6.6 months ahead of onset.

This TCR came from a man between 18 and 29 years old with Graves' hyperthyroidism. The V call is TRBV20-1, the J call TRBJ1-1; the D is unclear. Sequencing was performed on blood. CDR3 protein: CSASQPGWNEAFF. In DNA form, the CDR3 reads TGCAGTGCTAGTCAGCCAGGTTGGAATGAAGCTTTCTTT.